These 14 T cell receptor beta chains were all obtained from the same sample, sequenced in a study of T cells expressing NK-cell markers. Reanalyzing the 5' RACE reads, TCRdb keeps one entry per CDR3 protein, without DNA. The clone table shows fewer than 550,000 distinct CDR3 sequences, with the ten largest holding almost 1.5%. Sequences were obtained from blood T cells: a sorted CD56 or NKG2C T cell subset, CD4+ or CD8+ T cells, or bulk PBMC T cells (not recorded which). Every receptor here comes from a woman aged 50 to 60 in good health.

The rearrangement joins TRBV10-3 to TRBJ1-5; the D call from TCRdb, TRBD1, cannot be confirmed without DNA. Germline CDR1 and CDR2: ENHRY and SYGVKD. The CDR3 runs 13 residues. CDR3 amino acids: CGQGIFENQPQHF.

The V gene is TRBV12-3 or TRBV12-4, the J gene TRBJ1-5; checking the TCRdb D call of TRBD1 is not possible without DNA. This CDR3 contains 14 residues. The CDR3 spells CASRPGQSNQPQHF.

V usage is TRBV5-1 and J usage is TRBJ1-1. Per the germline V gene, CDR1 is SGHRS and CDR2 is YFSETQ. The CDR3 totals 17 residues. The CDR3 spells CASSLGIGWDKNTEAFF. The full variable domain, with the rest looked up from reference TRBV5-1 and TRBJ1-1, is KAGVTQTPRYLIKTRGQQVTLSCSPISGHRSVSWYQQTPGQGLQFLFEYFSETQRNKGNFPGRFSGRQFSNSRSEMNVSTLELGDSALYLCASSLGIGWDKNTEAFFGQGTRLTVV.

The chain uses TRBV12-3 or TRBV12-4 and TRBJ1-2; the D call of TRBD1 rests on TCRdb alone, since no DNA is present to check it. The CDR3 contains 13 residues. The CDR3 spells CASSPGKTWGYTF.

The chain links TRBV6-1 to TRBJ2-2. The CDR3 totals 12 residues. CDR1 MNHNS and CDR2 SASEGT come from the germline V gene. The CDR3 region is CAGNLNTGELFF.

CDR3 amino acids: CASSYALSGRVHEQYF. The chain joins TRBV6-5 to TRBJ2-7; the TCRdb D gene call, TRBD2, has no DNA to confirm it. The CDR3 is made up of 16 amino acids. Germline V gene sequence: CDR1 MNHEY, CDR2 SVGAGI.

The rearrangement links TRBV4-1 to TRBJ2-3; TCRdb gives TRBD2 as the D gene, but with no DNA this cannot be confirmed. This CDR3 comprises 16 residues. Germline-derived CDR1 and CDR2 are MGHRA and YSYEKL. CDR3 region: CASSRRTSGDTDTQYF.

The chain recombines TRBV3-1 with TRBJ2-3; TCRdb selects TRBD2, and the lack of DNA leaves this call unchecked. The CDR3 length is 15 residues. Germline loops: CDR1 LGHDT, CDR2 YNNKEL (reference sequence). CDR3 amino acids: CASARLAVSTDTQYF.

V gene TRBV19 combines with J gene TRBJ1-2. This CDR3 comprises 16 residues. Looked up from germline, CDR1 is LNHDA and CDR2 is SQIVND (reference sequence). This chain's CDR3 is CASSMPMERPNYGYTF.

This chain joins TRBV5-1 and TRBJ2-1; the TCRdb call, TRBD1, lacks DNA for checking. This CDR3 has 18 residues. Germline V gene lookup returns CDR1 SGHRS and CDR2 YFSETQ. This chain's CDR3 is CASSLYRGALGSLGEQFF.

V is TRBV7-3 and J is TRBJ2-1; TCRdb selects TRBD2, and the lack of DNA leaves this call unchecked. Germline V gives CDR1 SGHTA, CDR2 FQGTGA. The CDR3 sequence is 15 residues long. CDR3 region: CASSRTRVSYNEQFF.

The chain joins TRBV9 to TRBJ2-7. Germline loops: CDR1 SGDLS, CDR2 YYNGEE. The CDR3 consists of 18 residues. The CDR3 loop reads CASSVEAGGTFSSYEQYF. Variable domain in full (rest from reference TRBV9 and TRBJ2-7): DSGVTQTPKHLITATGQRVTLRCSPRSGDLSVYWYQQSLDQGLQFLIQYYNGEERAKGNILERFSAQQFPDLHSELNLSSLELGDSALYFCASSVEAGGTFSSYEQYFGPGTRLTVT.

The chain couples TRBV11-3 to TRBJ2-1. The V gene's germline CDR1 is SGHNT and CDR2 YENEEA. CDR3 length: 15 amino acids. CDR3 amino acids: CASSSDGVVINEQFF.

V usage is TRBV4-1 and J usage is TRBJ2-5; the TCRdb call, TRBD2, lacks DNA for checking. The CDR3 runs 17 residues. Per germline, CDR1 MGHRA and CDR2 YSYEKL. The chain's CDR3 is CASSQRTSGRLLETQYF.